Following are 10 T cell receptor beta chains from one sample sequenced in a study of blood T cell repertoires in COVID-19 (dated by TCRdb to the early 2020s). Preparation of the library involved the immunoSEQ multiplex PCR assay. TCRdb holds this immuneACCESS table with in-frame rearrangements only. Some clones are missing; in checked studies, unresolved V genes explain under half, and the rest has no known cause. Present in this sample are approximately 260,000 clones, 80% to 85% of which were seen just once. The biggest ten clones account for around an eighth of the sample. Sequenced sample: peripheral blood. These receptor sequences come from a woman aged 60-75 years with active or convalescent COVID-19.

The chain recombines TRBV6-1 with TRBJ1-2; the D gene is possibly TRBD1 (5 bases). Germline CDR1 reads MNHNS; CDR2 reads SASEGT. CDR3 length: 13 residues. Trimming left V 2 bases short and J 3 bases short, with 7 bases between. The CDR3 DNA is TGTGCCAGCAGTGAACGGGGGGACTATGGCTACACCTTC. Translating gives CASSERGDYGYTF.

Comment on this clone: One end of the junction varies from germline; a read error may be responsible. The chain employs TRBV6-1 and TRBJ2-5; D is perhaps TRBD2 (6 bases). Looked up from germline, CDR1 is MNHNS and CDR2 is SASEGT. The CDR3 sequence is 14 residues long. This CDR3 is CASREYGGSETQYF. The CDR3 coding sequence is TGTGCCAGCCGTGAGTACGGGGGATCAGAGACCCAGTACTTC.

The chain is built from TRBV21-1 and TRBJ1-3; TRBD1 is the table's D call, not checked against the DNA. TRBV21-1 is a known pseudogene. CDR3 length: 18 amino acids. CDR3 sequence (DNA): TGTGCCAGCAGCTCTTCGCCAGGGGGCAGTCCTTCTGGAAACACCATATATTTT. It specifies CASSSSPGGSPSGNTIYF.

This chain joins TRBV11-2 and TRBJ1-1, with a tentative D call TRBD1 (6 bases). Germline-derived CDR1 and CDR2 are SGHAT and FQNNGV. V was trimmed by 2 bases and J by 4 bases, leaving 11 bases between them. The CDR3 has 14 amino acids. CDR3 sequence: CASSLRQGITEAFF. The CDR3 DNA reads TGTGCCAGCAGCTTACGGCAGGGGATCACTGAAGCTTTCTTT.

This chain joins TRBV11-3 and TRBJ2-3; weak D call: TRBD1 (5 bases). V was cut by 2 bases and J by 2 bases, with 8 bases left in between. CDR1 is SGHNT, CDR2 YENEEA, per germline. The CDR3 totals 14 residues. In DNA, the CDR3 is TGTGCCAGCAGCTTATCACAGGTCACAGATACGCAGTATTTT. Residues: CASSLSQVTDTQYF.

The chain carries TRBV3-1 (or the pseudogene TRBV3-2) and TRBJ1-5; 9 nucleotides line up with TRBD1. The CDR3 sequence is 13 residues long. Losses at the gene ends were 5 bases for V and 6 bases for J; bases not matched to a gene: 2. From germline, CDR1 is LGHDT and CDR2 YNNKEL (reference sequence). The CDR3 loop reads CASSLTGGQPQHF. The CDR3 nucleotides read TGTGCCAGCAGCTTGACAGGGGGTCAGCCCCAGCATTTT.

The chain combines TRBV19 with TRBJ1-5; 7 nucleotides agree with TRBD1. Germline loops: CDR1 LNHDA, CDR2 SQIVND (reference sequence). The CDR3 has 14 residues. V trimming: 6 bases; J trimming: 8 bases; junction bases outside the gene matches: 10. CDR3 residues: CASSPTGHVKPQHF. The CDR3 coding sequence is TGTGCCAGTAGCCCGACAGGGCATGTCAAGCCCCAGCATTTT.

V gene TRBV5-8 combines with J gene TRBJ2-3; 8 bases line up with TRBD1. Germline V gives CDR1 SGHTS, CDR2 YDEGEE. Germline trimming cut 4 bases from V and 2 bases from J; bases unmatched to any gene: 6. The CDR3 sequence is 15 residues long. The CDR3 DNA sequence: TGTGCCAGCAGCCCCGGGACAGGATTCACAGATACGCAGTATTTT. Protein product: CASSPGTGFTDTQYF.

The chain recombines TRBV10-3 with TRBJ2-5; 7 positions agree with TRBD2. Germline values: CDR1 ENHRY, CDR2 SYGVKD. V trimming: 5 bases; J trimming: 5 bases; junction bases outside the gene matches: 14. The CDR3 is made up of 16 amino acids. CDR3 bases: TGTGCCATCAGTCGCGCAGGTGACGGGGGGTCGGAGACCCAGTACTTC. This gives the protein CAISRAGDGGSETQYF.

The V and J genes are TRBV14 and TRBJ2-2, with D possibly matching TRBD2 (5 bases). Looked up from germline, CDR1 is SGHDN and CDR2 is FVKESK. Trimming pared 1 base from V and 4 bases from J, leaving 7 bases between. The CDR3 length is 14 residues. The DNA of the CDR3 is TGTGCCAGCAGCCAAGTTCGGGGCACCGGGGAGCTGTTTTTT. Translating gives CASSQVRGTGELFF.